This TCR beta chain originates from a study of T cells after yellow fever vaccination. Whole-study findings and limits: Only a small proportion of the clonotypes turned up in both the CD4 and the CD8 compartments, likely arising from convergent recombination. Peaking on day 5 versus 15, the secondary response was faster but weaker.

This clonotype has more than one count but fewer than ten. Its antigen is undetermined. TCRdb reprocessed the 5' RACE reads with MiXCR, giving one entry per CDR3 protein. The table lists some 70,000 distinct CDR3 sequences, approximately 7% of them singletons. The receptor was derived from a man younger than 35 who received the YFV17D yellow fever vaccine. The starting material was CD8+ T cells sorted from PBMCs, obtained about 49 days after the first yellow fever vaccination.

The CDR3 DNA reads as TGTGCCAGCAGCTTGGTAGGGGCCGGGGCCAACGTCCTGACTTTC. The encoded protein is CASSLVGAGANVLTF. The V and J genes are TRBV5-4 and TRBJ2-6; D perhaps matches TRBD1 (5 bases). The germline V and J ends were trimmed by 0 bases and 4 bases, with 8 bases remaining between them. In germline, CDR1 is SGHNT, CDR2 YYREEE (reference sequence). This CDR3 is 15 amino acids long.